This T cell receptor (beta chain) was identified during a study of T cells in Graves' hyperthyroidism and ophthalmopathy. Study at large: Before treatment of any kind, peripheral blood was taken at initial diagnosis.

Amplified TCR beta CDR3 regions came from RNA transcripts. TCR CDR3 underwent first-round RT-PCR with the HTBI primer set. Using its own MiXCR run on the multiplex PCR reads, TCRdb lists one record per CDR3 protein. The data show fewer than 750,000 distinct CDR3 sequences, with 14% seen just once and under 15% held by the top ten. Lactation, pregnancy, other autoimmune disease or uncontrolled infection excluded patients. Diagnoses were made from clinical symptoms, serum measures (thyroxine and TRAb), thyroid ultrasound and orbital computed tomography. Fresh 10 ml peripheral blood yielded PBMCs. Sample: blood. The clonotype was recovered from a woman aged 45-60 years with Graves' ophthalmopathy.

CDR3 in amino acids: CASSQADRTGTIDPQETQYF. DNA of the CDR3: TGCGCCAGCAGCCAAGCTGATAGGACAGGGACCATTGACCCTCAAGAGACCCAGTACTTC. The chain combines TRBV4-1 with TRBJ2-5; TRBD1 aligns across 8 bases. The CDR3 loop spans 20 amino acids. The ends lost 1 base at V and 2 bases at J; junction bases unmatched: 18. In germline, CDR1 is MGHRA, CDR2 YSYEKL.